The present T cell receptor (beta chain) was sequenced within a study of T cell changes during pregnancy in multiple sclerosis. This CDR3 is built from 15 residues. Germline V gene lookup returns CDR1 SQVTM and CDR2 ANQGSEA. Trimming took 6 bases from V and 3 from J; bases not matched to a gene: 10. Clones were read by immunoSEQ multiplex PCR, and TCRdb kept only the in-frame ones, dropping some. The repertoire includes tens of thousands of clones, almost 95% of them detected once, and roughly 2.8% sits in the top ten. Specimen: peripheral blood, collected in the third trimester of pregnancy. This sequence originates from a female donor in good health, enrolled as a control in a pregnancy study. The chain couples TRBV29-1 to TRBJ1-2; the match to TRBD1 covers 10 bases. Here the CDR3 reads CSVNKWTGGDYGYTF. CDR3 DNA sequence: TGCAGCGTCAATAAGTGGACAGGGGGAGACTATGGCTACACCTTC.